This passage covers 5 T cell receptor beta chains from one sample sequenced in a study of T cell responses to AZD1222 COVID-19 vaccine. The table came from immunoSEQ multiplex PCR; TCRdb's copy has only in-frame clones and leaves some out. The repertoire holds under 200,000 clones, with 85% to 95% as singletons. The sample was peripheral blood, taken on day 0 of AZD1222 vaccination. These receptors all stem from an adult in good health.

The CDR3 bases are TGCGCCAGCAGCCCCACGGTGGGCATGAACACTGAAGCTTTCTTT. Translation gives CASSPTVGMNTEAFF. The rearrangement joins TRBV5-1 to TRBJ1-1; D unclear. This CDR3 comprises 15 residues. V lost 4 bases and J 0 bases, leaving 13 bases between the germline ends. Germline-derived CDR1 and CDR2 are SGHRS and YFSETQ.

The rearrangement joins TRBV9 to TRBJ1-6; D is undetermined. The CDR3 is 17 residues long. CDR1 and CDR2 (germline): SGDLS, YYNGEE. V was clipped by 3 bases and J by 2 bases, with 15 bases between them. CDR3 DNA: TGTGCCAGCAGCGAGGCGGCAGGTCAGGCCTATAATTCACCCCTCCACTTT. This translates into CASSEAAGQAYNSPLHF.

The chain couples TRBV7-9 to TRBJ1-3; D is possibly TRBD1 (6 bases). V lost 5 bases to trimming and J lost 1 base, with 12 bases between them. CDR1 is SEHNR and CDR2 is FQNEAQ in the germline V gene (reference sequence). The CDR3 has 15 residues. The CDR3 coding sequence is TGTGCCAGCAGCCTACAGGGTAAATCTGGAAACACCATATATTTT. Its translation is CASSLQGKSGNTIYF.

V usage is TRBV30 and J usage is TRBJ1-6; possible D gene TRBD1, 5 bases. CDR1 is GTSNPN, CDR2 SVGIG, per germline (reference sequence). The CDR3 consists of 14 residues. V was clipped by 2 bases and J by 7 bases, with 12 bases between them. For the CDR3, the DNA is TGTGCCTGGAGTCCAACGGGGCCAAATTCACCCCTCCACTTT. Translating it yields CAWSPTGPNSPLHF.

The CDR3 here is CASSLPQGNEQFF. Here the CDR3 DNA reads TGCGCCAGCAGCCTCCCACAGGGAAATGAGCAGTTCTTC. V is TRBV5-1 and J is TRBJ2-1, with D perhaps matching TRBD1 (6 bases). CDR3 size: 13 residues. Trimming left V 4 bases short and J 7 bases short, with 12 bases between. Germline V gene sequence: CDR1 SGHRS, CDR2 YFSETQ.